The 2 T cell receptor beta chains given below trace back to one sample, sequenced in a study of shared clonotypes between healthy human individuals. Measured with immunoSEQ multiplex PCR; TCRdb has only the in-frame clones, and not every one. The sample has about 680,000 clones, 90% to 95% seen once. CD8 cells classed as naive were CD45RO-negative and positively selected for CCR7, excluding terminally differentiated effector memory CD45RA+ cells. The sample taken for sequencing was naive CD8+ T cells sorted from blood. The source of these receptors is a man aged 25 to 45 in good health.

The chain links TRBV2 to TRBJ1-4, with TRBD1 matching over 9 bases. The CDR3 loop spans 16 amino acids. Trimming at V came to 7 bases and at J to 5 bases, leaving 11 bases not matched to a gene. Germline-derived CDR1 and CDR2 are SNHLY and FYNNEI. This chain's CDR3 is CASILQMTGGNEKLFF. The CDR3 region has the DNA TGTGCCAGCATCCTTCAGATGACAGGGGGAAATGAAAAACTGTTTTTT.

CDR3 residues: CASSQDVAVDTQYF. DNA of the CDR3: TGTGCCAGCAGCCAAGATGTAGCCGTGGATACGCAGTATTTT. This chain joins TRBV4-2 and TRBJ2-3; D uncertain. Trimming stripped 0 bases from V and 6 bases from J, with 10 bases between. The CDR3 covers 14 residues. Per germline, CDR1 LGHNA and CDR2 YNFKEQ.